These T cell receptor beta chains were read from a single sample in a study of cytomegalovirus exposure and HLA in healthy donors. Only in-frame clones appear in the TCRdb table, and some are missing; sequencing was by immunoSEQ multiplex PCR. In the table there are around 120,000 clones, approximately 87% of which are singletons. The sample comprised PBMCs. Receptor source: a woman aged 18 to 35 in good health and CMV-seropositive. The CDR3 runs from the conserved cysteine through the conserved F or W. A D gene is named only where the DNA matches it firmly. Clone size is stated in some rows and not others, as once, few, many or a class when expanded.

cdr3_aa: CASSLAPGQGAGDTQYF
cdr3_nt: TGCGCCAGCAGCTTGGCACCTGGACAGGGGGCGGGAGATACGCAGTATTTT
v_call: TRBV5-1
clone_size: few
j_call: TRBJ2-3
d_call: TRBD1

cdr3_aa: CASSPDTGETQYF
cdr3_nt: TGTGCCAGCAGCCCGGACACCGGGGAGACCCAGTACTTC
v_call: TRBV7-3
clone_size: few
j_call: TRBJ2-5
d_call: .

cdr3_aa: CASSQRAGKSYEQYF
cdr3_nt: TGTGCCAGCAGCCAAAGGGCAGGGAAGTCCTACGAGCAGTACTTC
v_call: TRBV7-3
clone_size: .
j_call: TRBJ2-7
d_call: .

cdr3_aa: CASSQDAGVLYEQYF
cdr3_nt: TGCGCCAGCAGCCAAGATGCAGGGGTTCTCTACGAGCAGTACTTC
v_call: TRBV4-1
clone_size: few
j_call: TRBJ2-7
d_call: .

cdr3_aa: CAWRQNLYTEAFF
cdr3_nt: TGTGCCTGGCGACAGAACCTTTACACTGAAGCTTTCTTT
v_call: TRBV30
clone_size: .
j_call: TRBJ1-1
d_call: .

cdr3_aa: CAWIPRTGYSYEQYF
cdr3_nt: TGTGCCTGGATCCCAAGGACAGGGTACTCCTACGAGCAGTACTTC
v_call: TRBV30
clone_size: .
j_call: TRBJ2-7
d_call: TRBD1

cdr3_aa: CASSPLTGGNTIYF
cdr3_nt: TGTGCCAGCAGCCCACTGACAGGGGGAAACACCATATATTTT
v_call: TRBV11-2
clone_size: .
j_call: TRBJ1-3
d_call: TRBD1

cdr3_aa: CASSPGTSGTDTQYF
cdr3_nt: TGTGCCAGCAGCCCCGGGACTAGCGGGACGGATACGCAGTATTTT
v_call: TRBV5-4
clone_size: .
j_call: TRBJ2-3
d_call: TRBD2

cdr3_aa: CASSSLTLPHEQYF
cdr3_nt: TGTGCCAGCAGCTCACTGACACTGCCCCACGAGCAGTACTTC
v_call: TRBV5-5
clone_size: .
j_call: TRBJ2-7
d_call: .

cdr3_aa: CASSVRGRGDSLDRLSTDTQYF
cdr3_nt: TGTGCCAGCAGCGTCCGGGGCCGCGGTGACTCCCTGGACAGACTTAGCACAGATACGCAGTATTTT
v_call: TRBV9
clone_size: .
j_call: TRBJ2-3
d_call: .

cdr3_aa: CASSERVINYGYTF
cdr3_nt: TGTGCCAGCAGTGAACGGGTTATAAACTATGGCTACACCTTC
v_call: TRBV25-1
clone_size: .
j_call: TRBJ1-2
d_call: .

cdr3_aa: CASRPRRDTNTEAFF
cdr3_nt: TGTGCCAGCAGACCCCGACGGGATACAAACACTGAAGCTTTCTTT
v_call: TRBV6-5
clone_size: .
j_call: TRBJ1-1
d_call: .

cdr3_aa: CASSLGRKTSGGLGSYNEQFF
cdr3_nt: TGCGCCAGCAGCCTGGGACGGAAGACTAGCGGGGGGCTCGGCTCCTACAATGAGCAGTTCTTC
v_call: TRBV4-1
clone_size: .
j_call: TRBJ2-1
d_call: TRBD2

cdr3_aa: CASSEAGTQNQPQHF
cdr3_nt: TGTGCCAGCAGTGAAGCGGGGACACAGAACCAGCCCCAGCATTTT
v_call: TRBV2
clone_size: once
j_call: TRBJ1-5
d_call: .

cdr3_aa: CASSLGWEGRGEQFF
cdr3_nt: TGCGCCAGCAGCTTGGGGTGGGAGGGGAGGGGCGAGCAGTTCTTC
v_call: TRBV5-1
clone_size: .
j_call: TRBJ2-1
d_call: TRBD2

cdr3_aa: CASSLISSGRGSTGELFF
cdr3_nt: TGTGCCAGCAGCTTAATTTCTAGCGGGAGGGGAAGCACCGGGGAGCTGTTTTTT
v_call: TRBV7-3
clone_size: .
j_call: TRBJ2-2
d_call: TRBD2

cdr3_aa: CASSYHGTEETQYF
cdr3_nt: TGTGCCAGCAGTTACCACGGGACAGAAGAGACCCAGTACTTC
v_call: TRBV6-5
clone_size: .
j_call: TRBJ2-5
d_call: TRBD1

cdr3_aa: CASTSMNTEAFF
cdr3_nt: TGTGCCAGTACTTCTATGAACACTGAAGCTTTCTTT
v_call: TRBV19
clone_size: .
j_call: TRBJ1-1
d_call: .

cdr3_aa: CASSQDLPAGGSYEQYF
cdr3_nt: TGCGCCAGCAGCCAAGATTTACCAGCGGGAGGCTCCTACGAGCAGTACTTC
v_call: TRBV4-3
clone_size: .
j_call: TRBJ2-7
d_call: TRBD2

cdr3_aa: CASSQRQGNTGELFF
cdr3_nt: TGCGCCAGCAGCCAACGACAGGGTAACACCGGGGAGCTGTTTTTT
v_call: TRBV4-1
clone_size: .
j_call: TRBJ2-2
d_call: TRBD1

cdr3_aa: CASSHSNYGYTF
cdr3_nt: TGTGCCAGCAGCCACAGTAACTATGGCTACACCTTC
v_call: TRBV11-2
clone_size: few
j_call: TRBJ1-2
d_call: .

cdr3_aa: CASSQYGQTNTEAFF
cdr3_nt: TGCGCCAGCAGCCAATACGGACAGACGAACACTGAAGCTTTCTTT
v_call: TRBV4-1
clone_size: .
j_call: TRBJ1-1
d_call: .

cdr3_aa: CASSLFQGSGNIQYF
cdr3_nt: TGCGCCAGCAGCTTGTTCCAGGGGTCTGGAAACATTCAGTACTTC
v_call: TRBV5-1
clone_size: .
j_call: TRBJ2-4
d_call: .

cdr3_aa: CASSPGTGIGELFF
cdr3_nt: TGTGCCAGCAGTCCCGGGACAGGGATCGGGGAGCTGTTTTTT
v_call: TRBV27
clone_size: .
j_call: TRBJ2-2
d_call: TRBD1

cdr3_aa: CASSTGQGTNTEAFF
cdr3_nt: TGTGCCAGCAGCACCGGACAGGGGACGAACACTGAAGCTTTCTTT
v_call: TRBV7-2
clone_size: .
j_call: TRBJ1-1
d_call: TRBD1

cdr3_aa: CASSASGLAGRNEQFF
cdr3_nt: TGTGCCAGCAGCGCTTCGGGACTAGCGGGGAGGAATGAGCAGTTCTTC
v_call: TRBV7-2
clone_size: .
j_call: TRBJ2-1
d_call: TRBD2

cdr3_aa: CASSPRTSGSSEQFF
cdr3_nt: TGTGCCAGTAGTCCAAGGACTAGCGGGAGTTCTGAGCAGTTCTTC
v_call: TRBV19
clone_size: .
j_call: TRBJ2-1
d_call: TRBD2

cdr3_aa: CASSLSGGGSYNEQFF
cdr3_nt: TGTGCCAGCAGCTTGAGCGGAGGCGGCTCCTACAATGAGCAGTTCTTC
v_call: TRBV11-2
clone_size: .
j_call: TRBJ2-1
d_call: .

cdr3_aa: CASSSGRDRTGELFF
cdr3_nt: TGTGCCAGCAGCTCGGGCCGGGACAGGACCGGGGAGCTGTTTTTT
v_call: TRBV5-4
clone_size: .
j_call: TRBJ2-2
d_call: TRBD1

cdr3_aa: CASSEDPDRGLTGELFF
cdr3_nt: TGCGCCAGCAGTGAAGATCCGGACAGGGGGCTCACCGGGGAGCTGTTTTTT
v_call: TRBV10-1
clone_size: once
j_call: TRBJ2-2
d_call: TRBD1

cdr3_aa: CASSPAETNTEAFF
cdr3_nt: TGTGCCAGCAGCCCCGCGGAGACTAACACTGAAGCTTTCTTT
v_call: TRBV6-5
clone_size: .
j_call: TRBJ1-1
d_call: .

cdr3_aa: CASSLARDRAMDTQYF
cdr3_nt: TGCGCCAGCAGCTTGGCCCGGGACAGGGCAATGGATACGCAGTATTTT
v_call: TRBV5-1
clone_size: once
j_call: TRBJ2-3
d_call: TRBD1

cdr3_aa: CASQRTGTANGYTF
cdr3_nt: TGTGCCAGCCAACGAACCGGGACAGCGAATGGCTACACCTTC
v_call: TRBV6-1
clone_size: .
j_call: TRBJ1-2
d_call: TRBD1

cdr3_aa: CASSLSGLRETQYF
cdr3_nt: TGTGCCAGCAGCTTGTCAGGGCTGAGGGAGACCCAGTACTTC
v_call: TRBV5-6
clone_size: once
j_call: TRBJ2-5
d_call: .

cdr3_aa: CASSQGSLTNEKLFF
cdr3_nt: TGTGCCAGCAGCCAAGGGAGTCTAACTAATGAAAAACTGTTTTTT
v_call: TRBV4-2
clone_size: .
j_call: TRBJ1-4
d_call: .

cdr3_aa: CASSLALGQGMYEQYF
cdr3_nt: TGTGCCAGCAGCTTAGCGTTGGGACAGGGGATGTACGAGCAGTACTTC
v_call: TRBV7-9
clone_size: once
j_call: TRBJ2-7
d_call: TRBD1

cdr3_aa: CASSGGQARSLLYGYTF
cdr3_nt: TGTGCCAGTAGTGGGGGACAGGCTCGTTCCCTCCTCTATGGCTACACCTTC
v_call: TRBV19
clone_size: .
j_call: TRBJ1-2
d_call: TRBD1

cdr3_aa: CSVVRTSEAFF
cdr3_nt: TGCAGCGTTGTCAGAACCTCTGAAGCTTTCTTT
v_call: TRBV29-1
clone_size: .
j_call: TRBJ1-1
d_call: .

cdr3_aa: CASSLSGVWGESYGYTF
cdr3_nt: TGTGCCAGCAGCTTATCCGGTGTGTGGGGGGAGAGCTATGGCTACACCTTC
v_call: TRBV7-9
clone_size: .
j_call: TRBJ1-2
d_call: .

cdr3_aa: CASSPTFGINNEQFF
cdr3_nt: TGTGCCAGCAGCCCAACCTTCGGGATTAACAATGAGCAGTTCTTC
v_call: TRBV7-9
clone_size: .
j_call: TRBJ2-1
d_call: .

cdr3_aa: CASSLHVGGETFSNQPQHF
cdr3_nt: TGTGCCAGCAGCTTACATGTCGGCGGGGAAACCTTTAGCAATCAGCCCCAGCATTTT
v_call: TRBV7-9
clone_size: .
j_call: TRBJ1-5
d_call: .

cdr3_aa: CASSLDVRAGEQYF
cdr3_nt: TGCGCCAGCAGCTTGGACGTCAGGGCTGGGGAGCAGTACTTC
v_call: TRBV5-1
clone_size: .
j_call: TRBJ2-7
d_call: .

cdr3_aa: CSVHDSGYGYTF
cdr3_nt: TGCAGCGTTCATGACTCGGGGTATGGCTACACCTTC
v_call: TRBV29-1
clone_size: .
j_call: TRBJ1-2
d_call: .

cdr3_aa: CAWSVGQNSPLHF
cdr3_nt: TGTGCCTGGAGTGTGGGACAGAATTCACCCCTCCACTTT
v_call: TRBV30
clone_size: few
j_call: TRBJ1-6
d_call: TRBD1

cdr3_aa: CAISELGGGGQPQHF
cdr3_nt: TGTGCCATCAGTGAGTTGGGCGGGGGAGGGCAGCCCCAGCATTTT
v_call: TRBV10-3
clone_size: .
j_call: TRBJ1-5
d_call: .

cdr3_aa: CASTIQGTGTNEQFF
cdr3_nt: TGTGCCAGCACCATCCAGGGGACAGGGACCAATGAGCAGTTCTTC
v_call: TRBV13
clone_size: .
j_call: TRBJ2-1
d_call: TRBD1